This is a list of T cell receptor beta chains from one sample in a study of cytomegalovirus exposure and HLA in healthy donors. TCRdb's copy holds only in-frame clones and misses some; the assay was immunoSEQ multiplex PCR. The listing contains 150,000 to 200,000 clones. Sequencing used PBMCs. Source of these receptors: a young woman in good health and CMV-seropositive. CDR3s include the opening cysteine and the closing phenylalanine or tryptophan. Fields, in order: D gene, J gene, CDR3 length, V gene, CDR3 protein, CDR3 DNA. A D gene is named only where the DNA matches it firmly.

D gene: TRBD1
J gene: TRBJ1-1
CDR3 length: 14
V gene: TRBV11-3
CDR3 protein: CASSLQGVNTEAFF
CDR3 DNA: TGTGCCAGCAGCTTACAGGGGGTGAACACTGAAGCTTTCTTT

D gene: TRBD1
J gene: TRBJ1-2
CDR3 length: 13
V gene: TRBV11-2
CDR3 protein: CASSFDRGLGYTF
CDR3 DNA: TGTGCCAGCAGCTTCGACAGGGGGCTTGGCTACACCTTC

D gene: TRBD2
J gene: TRBJ2-7
CDR3 length: 13
V gene: TRBV18
CDR3 protein: CASSGPGLVVQYF
CDR3 DNA: TGTGCCAGCTCAGGTCCGGGACTAGTGGTGCAGTACTTC

D gene: TRBD2
J gene: TRBJ2-3
CDR3 length: 18
V gene: TRBV4-1
CDR3 protein: CASSQEAGGYSSTDTQYF
CDR3 DNA: TGCGCCAGCAGCCAAGAGGCGGGGGGGTATTCTAGCACAGATACGCAGTATTTT

D gene: TRBD2
J gene: TRBJ2-7
CDR3 length: 15
V gene: TRBV7-9
CDR3 protein: CASSLGAGISYEQYF
CDR3 DNA: TGTGCCAGCAGCTTAGGAGCGGGAATCTCCTACGAGCAGTACTTC

D gene: -
J gene: TRBJ2-1
CDR3 length: 12
V gene: TRBV6-1
CDR3 protein: CASRDQGNEQFF
CDR3 DNA: TGTGCCAGCAGAGATCAGGGCAATGAGCAGTTCTTC

D gene: TRBD2
J gene: TRBJ2-7
CDR3 length: 17
V gene: TRBV4-2
CDR3 protein: CASSQDIASGFLYEQYF
CDR3 DNA: TGTGCCAGCAGCCAAGATATAGCTAGCGGATTCCTATACGAGCAGTACTTC

D gene: -
J gene: TRBJ2-2
CDR3 length: 13
V gene: TRBV5-4
CDR3 protein: CASTWGGIGELFF
CDR3 DNA: TGTGCCAGCACCTGGGGAGGTATCGGGGAGCTGTTTTTT

D gene: TRBD1
J gene: TRBJ2-7
CDR3 length: 14
V gene: TRBV6-5
CDR3 protein: CASTRDRSSYEQYF
CDR3 DNA: TGTGCCAGCACCCGGGACAGGAGCTCCTACGAGCAGTACTTC

D gene: -
J gene: TRBJ2-6
CDR3 length: 19
V gene: TRBV14
CDR3 protein: CASSPSIPGTPPGANVLTF
CDR3 DNA: TGTGCCAGCAGCCCCTCCATCCCCGGGACACCCCCCGGGGCCAACGTCCTGACTTTC

D gene: -
J gene: TRBJ2-7
CDR3 length: 14
V gene: TRBV19
CDR3 protein: CASSGGRPGVEQYF
CDR3 DNA: TGTGCCAGTTCTGGTGGCAGGCCGGGGGTCGAGCAGTACTTC

D gene: -
J gene: TRBJ1-2
CDR3 length: 15
V gene: TRBV5-6
CDR3 protein: CASSYETGLSHGYTF
CDR3 DNA: TGTGCCAGCAGCTACGAGACAGGCCTTTCGCATGGCTACACCTTC

D gene: -
J gene: TRBJ2-5
CDR3 length: 14
V gene: TRBV7-7
CDR3 protein: CASRGLEGWETQYF
CDR3 DNA: TGTGCTAGCAGGGGACTCGAGGGTTGGGAGACCCAGTACTTC

D gene: -
J gene: TRBJ1-5
CDR3 length: 14
V gene: TRBV6-1
CDR3 protein: CASSELRSNQPQHF
CDR3 DNA: TGTGCCAGCAGTGAATTGAGGAGCAATCAGCCCCAGCATTTT

D gene: -
J gene: TRBJ2-1
CDR3 length: 15
V gene: TRBV6-4
CDR3 protein: CASSEAGSSYNEQFF
CDR3 DNA: TGTGCCAGCAGTGAGGCAGGCAGCTCCTACAATGAGCAGTTCTTC

D gene: TRBD2
J gene: TRBJ2-2
CDR3 length: 18
V gene: TRBV5-4
CDR3 protein: CASSLGDLGLPDTGELFF
CDR3 DNA: TGTGCCAGCAGCTTGGGGGATTTGGGACTACCAGACACCGGGGAGCTGTTTTTT

D gene: TRBD2
J gene: TRBJ2-1
CDR3 length: 14
V gene: TRBV18
CDR3 protein: CASSLARGDNEQFF
CDR3 DNA: TGTGCCAGCTCTCTCGCCCGGGGGGACAATGAGCAGTTCTTC

D gene: TRBD2
J gene: TRBJ2-3
CDR3 length: 14
V gene: TRBV10-3
CDR3 protein: CAISVSGGTDTQYF
CDR3 DNA: TGTGCCATCAGTGTTAGCGGGGGAACAGATACGCAGTATTTT

D gene: TRBD1
J gene: TRBJ2-7
CDR3 length: 14
V gene: TRBV19
CDR3 protein: CASSIGTGKYEQYF
CDR3 DNA: TGTGCCAGTAGTATCGGGACAGGGAAGTACGAGCAGTACTTC

D gene: TRBD2
J gene: TRBJ2-7
CDR3 length: 16
V gene: TRBV5-1
CDR3 protein: CASSLAEGSGIYEQYF
CDR3 DNA: TGCGCCAGCAGCTTGGCCGAAGGTAGCGGGATATACGAGCAGTACTTC

D gene: -
J gene: TRBJ2-1
CDR3 length: 14
V gene: TRBV4-1
CDR3 protein: CASSQSKGGREQFF
CDR3 DNA: TGCGCCAGCAGCCAATCAAAAGGGGGTCGCGAGCAGTTCTTC

D gene: -
J gene: TRBJ2-5
CDR3 length: 13
V gene: TRBV6-5
CDR3 protein: CASSSGEQETQYF
CDR3 DNA: TGTGCCAGCAGTTCCGGTGAGCAAGAGACCCAGTACTTC

D gene: -
J gene: TRBJ1-1
CDR3 length: 12
V gene: TRBV7-9
CDR3 protein: CASRFGQSEAFF
CDR3 DNA: TGTGCCAGCAGATTTGGACAGTCTGAAGCTTTCTTT

D gene: -
J gene: TRBJ1-2
CDR3 length: 13
V gene: TRBV30
CDR3 protein: CAWSYGGGYGYTF
CDR3 DNA: TGTGCCTGGAGTTATGGAGGCGGCTATGGCTACACCTTC

D gene: -
J gene: TRBJ1-2
CDR3 length: 15
V gene: TRBV29-1
CDR3 protein: CSVGTDDKPPYGYTF
CDR3 DNA: TGCAGCGTTGGGACAGACGATAAACCACCCTATGGCTACACCTTC

D gene: -
J gene: TRBJ1-3
CDR3 length: 13
V gene: TRBV5-8
CDR3 protein: CASSFQGGNTIYF
CDR3 DNA: TGTGCCAGCAGCTTTCAGGGAGGAAACACCATATATTTT

D gene: TRBD2
J gene: TRBJ2-1
CDR3 length: 15
V gene: TRBV18
CDR3 protein: CASSPQRGGRNEQFF
CDR3 DNA: TGTGCCAGCTCACCACAGCGGGGGGGCCGAAATGAGCAGTTCTTC

D gene: TRBD2
J gene: TRBJ2-2
CDR3 length: 18
V gene: TRBV12-5
CDR3 protein: CASGSWLGAGDEAGELFF
CDR3 DNA: TGTGCTAGTGGTTCGTGGTTGGGAGCGGGAGACGAGGCCGGGGAGCTGTTTTTT

D gene: -
J gene: TRBJ1-3
CDR3 length: 16
V gene: TRBV5-8
CDR3 protein: CASKRPASSSGNTIYF
CDR3 DNA: TGTGCCAGCAAGCGGCCGGCCTCGAGCTCTGGAAACACCATATATTTT

D gene: -
J gene: TRBJ2-3
CDR3 length: 12
V gene: TRBV15
CDR3 protein: CATSFGADTQYF
CDR3 DNA: TGTGCCACCAGCTTCGGGGCAGATACGCAGTATTTT

D gene: -
J gene: TRBJ2-3
CDR3 length: 14
V gene: TRBV30
CDR3 protein: CAWSGGQRADTQYF
CDR3 DNA: TGTGCCTGGAGTGGAGGTCAGAGAGCAGATACGCAGTATTTT

D gene: -
J gene: TRBJ1-2
CDR3 length: 17
V gene: TRBV13
CDR3 protein: CASSSLGAAPTDYGYTF
CDR3 DNA: TGTGCCAGCAGCTCACTGGGGGCAGCTCCCACCGACTATGGCTACACCTTC

D gene: TRBD1
J gene: TRBJ1-4
CDR3 length: 15
V gene: TRBV2
CDR3 protein: CASGDGQGLFEKLFF
CDR3 DNA: TGTGCCAGCGGGGACGGACAGGGGCTTTTTGAAAAACTGTTTTTT

D gene: TRBD1
J gene: TRBJ1-1
CDR3 length: 14
V gene: TRBV7-9
CDR3 protein: CASSSGQGWTEAFF
CDR3 DNA: TGTGCCAGCAGCTCGGGACAGGGATGGACTGAAGCTTTCTTT

D gene: TRBD1
J gene: TRBJ1-5
CDR3 length: 14
V gene: TRBV12-5
CDR3 protein: CASGPGQGAQPQHF
CDR3 DNA: TGTGCTAGTGGTCCCGGACAGGGGGCCCAGCCCCAGCATTTT

D gene: TRBD1
J gene: TRBJ1-1
CDR3 length: 15
V gene: TRBV30
CDR3 protein: CAWATGKGSGTEAFF
CDR3 DNA: TGTGCCTGGGCGACAGGGAAAGGTTCGGGGACTGAAGCTTTCTTT

D gene: -
J gene: TRBJ1-2
CDR3 length: 16
V gene: TRBV6-6
CDR3 protein: CASSYSNGGPGYGYTF
CDR3 DNA: TGTGCCAGCAGTTACTCCAATGGGGGCCCGGGCTATGGCTACACCTTC

D gene: TRBD1
J gene: TRBJ2-5
CDR3 length: 15
V gene: TRBV9
CDR3 protein: CASSSGQSTQETQYF
CDR3 DNA: TGTGCCAGCAGCTCGGGACAGTCGACCCAAGAGACCCAGTACTTC

D gene: -
J gene: TRBJ2-5
CDR3 length: 12
V gene: TRBV6-5
CDR3 protein: CASTLTRETQYF
CDR3 DNA: TGTGCCAGCACTTTGACTAGGGAGACCCAGTACTTC

D gene: -
J gene: TRBJ1-3
CDR3 length: 13
V gene: TRBV2
CDR3 protein: CASRTEFGNTIYF
CDR3 DNA: TGTGCCAGCAGGACAGAATTTGGAAACACCATATATTTT

D gene: -
J gene: TRBJ1-4
CDR3 length: 12
V gene: TRBV6-1
CDR3 protein: CASIASGEKLFF
CDR3 DNA: TGTGCCAGCATTGCCAGTGGTGAAAAACTGTTTTTT

D gene: -
J gene: TRBJ2-3
CDR3 length: 17
V gene: TRBV30
CDR3 protein: CAWSVTWRAFNTDTQYF
CDR3 DNA: TGTGCCTGGAGTGTAACGTGGAGAGCGTTCAACACAGATACGCAGTATTTT

D gene: TRBD1
J gene: TRBJ2-7
CDR3 length: 13
V gene: TRBV29-1
CDR3 protein: CSVEVRQGNEQYF
CDR3 DNA: TGCAGCGTTGAAGTGAGACAGGGGAACGAGCAGTACTTC

D gene: TRBD1
J gene: TRBJ2-2
CDR3 length: 15
V gene: TRBV30
CDR3 protein: CAWSKIPGGTGELFF
CDR3 DNA: TGTGCCTGGAGTAAAATACCAGGGGGTACCGGGGAGCTGTTTTTT

D gene: -
J gene: TRBJ1-1
CDR3 length: 17
V gene: TRBV12-5
CDR3 protein: CASGLTRDPGEGTEAFF
CDR3 DNA: TGTGCTAGTGGTTTGACCCGGGATCCCGGTGAGGGTACTGAAGCTTTCTTT

D gene: -
J gene: TRBJ1-6
CDR3 length: 17
V gene: TRBV7-9
CDR3 protein: CASSLIPGGTYNSPLHF
CDR3 DNA: TGTGCCAGCAGCTTAATTCCTGGGGGCACCTATAATTCACCCCTCCACTTT

D gene: TRBD1
J gene: TRBJ1-1
CDR3 length: 15
V gene: TRBV6-5
CDR3 protein: CASSRGDREDTEAFF
CDR3 DNA: TGTGCCAGCAGTCGGGGGGACAGGGAGGACACTGAAGCTTTCTTT